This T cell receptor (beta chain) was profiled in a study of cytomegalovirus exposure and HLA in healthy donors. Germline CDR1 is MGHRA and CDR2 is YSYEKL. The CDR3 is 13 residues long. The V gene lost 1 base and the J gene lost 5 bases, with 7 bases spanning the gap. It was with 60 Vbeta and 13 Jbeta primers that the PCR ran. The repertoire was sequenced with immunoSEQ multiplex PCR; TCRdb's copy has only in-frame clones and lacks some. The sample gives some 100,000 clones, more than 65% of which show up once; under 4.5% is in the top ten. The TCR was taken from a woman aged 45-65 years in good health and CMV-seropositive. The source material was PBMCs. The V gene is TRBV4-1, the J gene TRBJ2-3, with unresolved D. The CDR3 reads CASSQVPGDTQYF. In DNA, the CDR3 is TGCGCCAGCAGCCAAGTCCCCGGAGATACGCAGTATTTT.